Shown below are 20 T cell receptor beta chains from a single sample sequenced in a study of blood T cell repertoires in COVID-19. The method was immunoSEQ multiplex PCR; TCRdb's version includes in-frame clones alone and lacks a portion of them. This sample carries tens of thousands of clones, 84% of them seen once, and the ten largest clones take 25%. Sequencing input: peripheral blood. These receptors originate from a man in his 60s with acute or convalescent COVID-19.

The chain employs TRBV27 and TRBJ1-6; D gene unclear. The CDR3 contains 15 residues. Germline CDR1 is MNHEY and CDR2 is SMNVEV (reference sequence). V gave up 0 bases and J gave up 6 bases, with 9 bases separating them. The CDR3 DNA sequence: TGTGCCAGCAGTTTATCGTGGAGACCTAATTCACCCCTCCACTTT. This encodes CASSLSWRPNSPLHF.

The chain recombines TRBV19 with TRBJ1-3; D may be TRBD1 (6 bases). CDR3 length equals 14 residues. Trimming stripped 5 bases from V and 1 base from J, with 9 bases between. Germline loops: CDR1 LNHDA, CDR2 SQIVND (reference sequence). The CDR3: CASSSGQSGNTIYF. CDR3 nucleotides: TGTGCCAGTAGTTCGGGACAATCTGGAAACACCATATATTTT.

This CDR3 reads CASEDRGAGELFF. The CDR3 nucleotides read TGTGCCAGCGAGGACAGGGGGGCCGGGGAGCTGTTTTTT. This chain joins TRBV7-8 and TRBJ2-2, with TRBD1 matching over 10 bases. Germline CDR1 reads SGHVS; CDR2 reads FQNEAQ. Losses at the gene ends were 8 bases for V and 6 bases for J; bases not matched to a gene: 3. The CDR3 is 13 residues long.

The CDR3 here is CAISEQGGEQFF. Here the CDR3 DNA reads TGTGCCATCAGTGAACAGGGCGGCGAGCAGTTCTTC. This sequence joins TRBV10-3 and TRBJ2-1; D might be TRBD1 (6 bases). CDR3 length: 12 residues. Trimming took off 3 bases at V and 10 bases at J, with 10 bases between the two ends. The germline V gene has CDR1 ENHRY and CDR2 SYGVKD.

The chain carries TRBV3-1 (or the pseudogene TRBV3-2) and TRBJ2-3; 12 bases are a match to TRBD2. Germline CDR1 and CDR2: LGHDT and YNNKEL (reference sequence). This CDR3 has 16 residues. The V and J ends lost 3 bases and 6 bases, in that order; junction bases with no gene match: 7. CDR3: CASSHTSGGIRDTQYF. The CDR3 coding sequence is TGTGCCAGCAGCCATACTAGCGGGGGGATTAGGGATACGCAGTATTTT.

V and J are TRBV30 and TRBJ2-7; the match to TRBD1 covers 12 bases. Per germline, CDR1 GTSNPN and CDR2 SVGIG (reference sequence). V dropped 0 bases and J dropped 4; count of bases not matched to a gene: 4. The CDR3 totals 15 residues. In DNA form, the CDR3 reads TGTGCCTGGAGTGTCGGGACAGGGGGCCGTTACGAGCAGTACTTC. Translation: CAWSVGTGGRYEQYF.

The chain combines TRBV6-1 with TRBJ1-2; possible D gene TRBD1, 5 bases. Deletions cut 0 bases from V and 5 bases from J, with 13 bases between. Germline V gene sequence: CDR1 MNHNS, CDR2 SASEGT. The CDR3 spans 15 residues. CDR3 loop: CASSEAWRGFYGYTF. The CDR3 bases are TGTGCCAGCAGTGAAGCTTGGAGGGGATTTTATGGCTACACCTTC.

The rearrangement uses TRBV9 and TRBJ2-5; D is unclear. CDR3 length: 13 residues. Germline V gene sequence: CDR1 SGDLS, CDR2 YYNGEE. The ends were cut back, 1 base at V and 2 bases at J, with 6 bases in the middle. The CDR3 protein is CASSVSVQETQYF. The CDR3 DNA follows: TGTGCCAGCAGCGTATCCGTGCAAGAGACCCAGTACTTC. Complete variable domain (other parts from reference TRBV9 and TRBJ2-5): DSGVTQTPKHLITATGQRVTLRCSPRSGDLSVYWYQQSLDQGLQFLIQYYNGEERAKGNILERFSAQQFPDLHSELNLSSLELGDSALYFCASSVSVQETQYFGPGTRLLVL.

V gene TRBV5-1 combines with J gene TRBJ2-1, with a weak D call TRBD1 (5 bases). V lost 6 bases and J lost 4, with 11 bases in between. The CDR3 length is 13 residues. From germline, CDR1 is SGHRS and CDR2 YFSETQ. CDR3 in DNA: TGCGCCAGCACTCAAGCAGGGTACAATGAGCAGTTCTTC. It specifies CASTQAGYNEQFF.

The gene calls are TRBV28 and TRBJ1-2; 7 bases match TRBD1. CDR3 length: 15 amino acids. CDR1 MDHEN and CDR2 SYDVKM come from the germline V gene. The ends lost 3 bases at V and 5 bases at J; junction bases unmatched: 9. For the CDR3, the DNA is TGTGCCAGCAGTTTGGTTGAGGGGGCTCTGTATGGCTACACCTTC. Translation: CASSLVEGALYGYTF.

This chain links TRBV23-1 with TRBJ1-5; tentatively, D is TRBD1 (6 bases). TRBV23-1 is identified as an open reading frame with a role that is uncertain. V was cut by 8 bases and J by 8 bases, with 16 bases left in between. The CDR3 is made up of 13 amino acids. The CDR3 bases are TGCGCCAGCGGCTTCAGGGGACCCAAGCCCCAGCATTTT. As protein: CASGFRGPKPQHF.

V and J are TRBV6-5 and TRBJ1-2; D is unresolved. Trimming took 6 bases from V and 4 from J, leaving 18 bases between them. The germline CDR1 and CDR2 sequences are MNHEY and SVGAGI. The CDR3 extends over 15 amino acids. The CDR3 coding sequence is TGTGCCAGCAGCAAAAGCGGGTACATTGGCTATGGCTACACCTTC. Encoded protein: CASSKSGYIGYGYTF.

This sequence joins TRBV6-5 and TRBJ2-2; the D gene is possibly TRBD2 (6 bases). The CDR3 is 14 amino acids. V dropped 8 bases and J dropped 1 base, with 11 bases sitting between them. Germline CDR1 and CDR2: MNHEY and SVGAGI. The CDR3 region has the DNA TGTGCCAGCCTAGCGCGGGGGAACACCGGGGAGCTGTTTTTT. Protein sequence: CASLARGNTGELFF.

This chain joins TRBV19 and TRBJ1-6; D unclear. V dropped 8 bases and J dropped 7 bases, with 12 bases sitting between them. This CDR3 region has 13 residues. Germline V lookup: CDR1 LNHDA, CDR2 SQIVND (reference sequence). CDR3 residues: CASGVFSNSPLHF. DNA for the CDR3: TGTGCCAGTGGAGTATTTTCCAATTCACCCCTCCACTTT.

V and J are TRBV19 and TRBJ2-1, with 9 bases matching TRBD2. Germline CDR1 is LNHDA and CDR2 is SQIVND (reference sequence). V lost 5 bases and J lost 2; bases outside the gene matches: 4. There are 15 residues in the CDR3. The CDR3 is CASSRSGGPYNEQFF. In DNA form, the CDR3 reads TGTGCCAGTAGTCGCAGCGGGGGGCCCTACAATGAGCAGTTCTTC.

The V gene is TRBV4-3, the J gene TRBJ1-1, with a weak D call TRBD1 (6 bases). V was cut by 3 bases and J by 3 bases, with 11 bases left in between. The CDR3 runs 14 residues. Per the germline V gene, CDR1 is LGHNA and CDR2 is YSLEER. The CDR3 DNA reads TGCGCCAGCAGCCACAGGGCAGGGGACACTGAAGCTTTCTTT. This translates into CASSHRAGDTEAFF.

The chain links TRBV18 to TRBJ2-3, with D possibly TRBD2 on 6 matching bases. V lost 0 bases and J lost 4, with 11 bases in between. The CDR3 has 15 residues. Germline loops: CDR1 KGHSH, CDR2 LQKENI. CDR3 sequence (DNA): TGTGCCAGCTCACCACCCACTGGAGGGGCAGATACGCAGTATTTT. Protein sequence: CASSPPTGGADTQYF.

The rearrangement joins TRBV19 to TRBJ1-1; 9 nucleotides match TRBD1. The CDR3 has 17 amino acids. CDR1 is LNHDA, CDR2 SQIVND, per germline (reference sequence). V lost 5 bases, J lost 0 bases, and 10 bases stayed unmatched. The DNA of the CDR3 is TGTGCCAGTAGTTCTAGAACCGGGACAGGGTTGAACACTGAAGCTTTCTTT. It encodes CASSSRTGTGLNTEAFF.

The chain combines TRBV18 with TRBJ1-1; weak D call: TRBD1 (6 bases). V gave up 5 bases and J gave up 1 base, with 11 bases separating them. CDR1 is KGHSH and CDR2 is LQKENI in the germline V gene. The CDR3 totals 14 residues. CDR3 coding DNA: TGTGCCAGCTCATCTACAGGGCCGAACACTGAAGCTTTCTTT. This sequence encodes CASSSTGPNTEAFF.

This chain joins TRBV5-6 and TRBJ2-1, with D possibly TRBD1 on 5 matching bases. The V gene lost 2 bases and the J gene lost 12 bases, with 27 bases spanning the gap. There are 17 residues in the CDR3. Germline V gene data show CDR1 as SGHDT and CDR2 as YYEEEE. CDR3 bases: TGTGCCAGCAGCTTTGGGATAGGTAGACAGTCGGCGGTAGGGCAGTTCTTC. This sequence encodes CASSFGIGRQSAVGQFF.